This is a list of T cell receptor beta chains from one sample in a study of cytomegalovirus exposure and HLA in healthy donors. The table came from immunoSEQ multiplex PCR; TCRdb's copy has only in-frame clones and leaves some out. The data show 100,000 to 150,000 clones, with 65% to 85% seen just once and about 16% held by the top ten. The sequenced sample was PBMCs. The receptors originated from a man over 45 in good health and CMV-seropositive. Each CDR3 is given with its conserved first and last residue. A D gene is named only where the DNA matches it firmly. Size is stated for part of the rows, as once, few or many counts, or as a class when the clone is expanded.

-,TRBV6-4,-,12,TRBJ1-3,CAAGVSGNTIYF
-,TRBV11-2,-,16,TRBJ2-5,CASSKRWGSRVETQYF
-,TRBV7-9,-,17,TRBJ2-7,CASSPPGGGTSSYEQYF
-,TRBV21-1,-,14,TRBJ2-5,CASKDGKPPSVQYF
TRBD1,TRBV29-1,-,14,TRBJ2-3,CSVAKGQEIDTQYF
-,TRBV6-1,-,15,TRBJ1-4,CASSEVGGTNEKLFF
-,TRBV7-2,few,15,TRBJ1-5,CASRLAGGGNQPQHF
TRBD2,TRBV11-3,-,16,TRBJ2-1,CASSPSPSGTYNEQFF
TRBD1,TRBV5-1,-,18,TRBJ2-4,CASSPGDRGLIAKNIQYF
-,TRBV5-4,-,15,TRBJ1-6,CASSYKTEYNSPLHF
-,TRBV19,once,16,TRBJ1-2,CASSGYQGSPNYGYTF
TRBD2,TRBV9,-,19,TRBJ2-4,CASRVAVLAGLLAKNIQYF
-,TRBV5-1,-,13,TRBJ2-2,CASSLPGTGELFF
TRBD1,TRBV27,-,16,TRBJ2-5,CASSPIIQGAGETQYF
-,TRBV7-2,-,13,TRBJ1-2,CASSLARGYGYTF
-,TRBV10-3,-,15,TRBJ2-2,CAIGNEQENTGELFF
TRBD1,TRBV4-1,once,14,TRBJ1-2,CASSQEDRGYGYTF
-,TRBV20-1,-,11,TRBJ2-3,CSASPRDTQYF
TRBD1,TRBV5-1,-,15,TRBJ2-2,CASRPPGQRTGELFF
TRBD1,TRBV27,-,14,TRBJ2-5,CASRMTGPWETQYF
TRBD1,TRBV27,-,16,TRBJ1-1,CASSLLTTGWGTEAFF
-,TRBV11-2,-,16,TRBJ2-2,CASSLGRGADTGELFF
TRBD1,TRBV7-2,-,16,TRBJ2-7,CASSLEDRAHSYEQYF
-,TRBV2,few,13,TRBJ1-2,CASSKQGDYGYTF
TRBD1,TRBV13,-,15,TRBJ2-1,CASSLGGQGYNEQFF
TRBD1,TRBV6-4,few,14,TRBJ2-2,CASSETGGTGELFF
TRBD1,TRBV18,-,15,TRBJ2-2,CASSPGQGSTGELFF